This TCR beta chain was observed in a study of blood T cell repertoires in COVID-19. This table comes from immunoSEQ multiplex PCR, and its TCRdb copy is limited to in-frame clones, with some not included. This table holds roughly 250,000 clones, around 87% found once. The V segment lost 2 bases and the J segment 1 base; nucleotides outside the gene matches: 4. Germline V CDR1 and CDR2: MNHNS, SASEGT. The CDR3 contains 15 residues. Residents of approximately 25 US areas, aged roughly 18 to 89 years, made up the participants. Each participant's cohort was designated according to participant-reported clinical history.

This clonotype was obtained from a woman in her 30s with acute COVID-19. Sequenced input: PBMCs or T cells enriched from blood (not recorded which). The V and J genes are TRBV6-1 and TRBJ2-7, with TRBD1 matching 8 bases. This CDR3 reads CASSETGGRSYEQYF. The DNA of the CDR3 is TGTGCCAGCAGTGAAACAGGGGGGAGGTCCTACGAGCAGTACTTC.